One and the same sample provided the 7 T cell receptor beta chains below, sequenced in a study of shared clonotypes between healthy human individuals. As defined, naive CD8 cells were CD45RO-negative and positively selected for CCR7, with terminally differentiated effector memory CD45RA+ cells excluded. Repertoires were generated with immunoSEQ multiplex PCR, while TCRdb's copy carries only in-frame clones and drops some. The sample carries some 1,900,000 clones, approximately 94% recorded once. Sequences were obtained from naive CD8+ T cells sorted from blood. The receptors derive from a man aged 18-30 years in good health.

The chain recombines TRBV5-6 with TRBJ2-7; 7 nucleotides align to TRBD1. V dropped 5 bases and J dropped 0; count of bases not matched to a gene: 5. The germline CDR1 and CDR2 sequences are SGHDT and YYEEEE. This CDR3 spans 14 amino acids. In nucleotides, the CDR3 is TGTGCCAGCAGTGACGGACAGGTCTCCTACGAGCAGTACTTC. Protein: CASSDGQVSYEQYF.

This clone was observed a handful of times. The V gene is TRBV6-1, the J gene TRBJ2-7, with D perhaps TRBD1 or TRBD2 (6 bases each). Trimming removed 3 bases from V and 7 bases from J, with 10 bases in between. Germline CDR1 is MNHNS and CDR2 is SASEGT. The CDR3 covers 12 residues. The CDR3 here is CASSEGAGEQYF. The CDR3 region has the DNA TGTGCCAGCAGTGAGGGGGCGGGAGAGCAGTACTTC.

The V and J genes are TRBV2 and TRBJ2-3; maybe TRBD2 (7 bases). The CDR3 runs to 15 residues. Germline V gene lookup returns CDR1 SNHLY and CDR2 FYNNEI. The V and J ends lost 8 bases and 4 bases respectively, with 19 bases between them. The CDR3 region has the DNA TGTGCCAGCTGTAGGTGGGAGGGGGAGGCAGATACGCAGTATTTT. The encoded protein is CASCRWEGEADTQYF. The full variable domain, its missing parts supplied by reference TRBV2 and TRBJ2-3, is EPEVTQTPSHQVTQMGQEVILRCVPISNHLYFYWYRQILGQKVEFLVSFYNNEISEKSEIFDDQFSVERPDGSNFTLKIRSTKLEDSAMYFCASCRWEGEADTQYFGPGTRLTVL.

The CDR3 DNA is TGTGCCAGCAGTGAACCAAACAGGGCTGGCTACACCTTC. Residues: CASSEPNRAGYTF. The chain joins TRBV2 to TRBJ1-2, with D possibly matching TRBD1 (6 bases). This CDR3 has 13 amino acids. Germline V gene data show CDR1 as SNHLY and CDR2 as FYNNEI. V gave up 2 bases and J gave up 7 bases, with 11 bases separating them.

The rearrangement links TRBV25-1 to TRBJ2-1; TRBD2 agrees at 13 bases. J lost 10 bases, V lost 2 bases, and 11 bases had no gene match. Germline loops: CDR1 MGHDK, CDR2 SYGVNS. This CDR3 is built from 17 residues. The CDR3 here is CASSEGLRLAGGGEQFF. The CDR3 DNA sequence: TGTGCCAGCAGTGAAGGCCTGAGACTAGCGGGGGGCGGGGAGCAGTTCTTC.

The V and J genes are TRBV9 and TRBJ2-1; D is tentatively TRBD1 or TRBD2 (5 bases each). Germline V gene lookup returns CDR1 SGDLS and CDR2 YYNGEE. Trimming removed 0 bases at V and 3 bases at J, with 10 bases between. This CDR3 region has 15 residues. CDR3 in amino acids: CASSVGGTLYNEQFF. Here the CDR3 DNA reads TGTGCCAGCAGCGTAGGGGGGACGCTCTACAATGAGCAGTTCTTC.

The chain is built from TRBV15 and TRBJ1-2; D is unresolved. Looked up from germline, CDR1 is LNHNV and CDR2 is YYDKDF (reference sequence). Trimming left V 1 base short and J 2 bases short, with 11 bases between. The CDR3 is 15 amino acids. As DNA, the CDR3 is TGTGCCACCAGCAGAGTCAGCGACCCCAACTATGGCTACACCTTC. It encodes CATSRVSDPNYGYTF.